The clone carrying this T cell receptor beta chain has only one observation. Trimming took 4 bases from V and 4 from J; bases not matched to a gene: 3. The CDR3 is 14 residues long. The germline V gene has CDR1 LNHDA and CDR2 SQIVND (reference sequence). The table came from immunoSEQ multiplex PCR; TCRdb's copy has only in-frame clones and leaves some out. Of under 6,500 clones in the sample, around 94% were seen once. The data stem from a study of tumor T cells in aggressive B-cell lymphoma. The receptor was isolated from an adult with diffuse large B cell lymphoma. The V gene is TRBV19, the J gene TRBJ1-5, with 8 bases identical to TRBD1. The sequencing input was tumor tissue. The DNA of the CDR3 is TGTGCCAGTAGTACAGGACAGGGTAATCAGCCCCAGCATTTT. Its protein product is CASSTGQGNQPQHF.